These 21 T cell receptor beta chains share one sample of origin, sequenced in a study of T-cell reconstitution after alpha-beta-depleted transplantation in children. Unique molecular identifiers were built into the TCRbeta library. In TCRdb, the PCR reads were re-called with MiXCR into one record per CDR3 protein. The sample lists hundreds of thousands of distinct CDR3 sequences, around 12% occurring once. The sample in question was PBMCs from the stem cell graft donor, obtained from the stem cell graft. These receptors came from a human donor who donated a stem cell graft to a child with acute lymphoblastic leukemia.

This clonotype was counted at least ten times. This chain connects TRBV12-3 or TRBV12-4 to TRBJ1-1, with 7 positions matching TRBD1. J gave up 5 bases and V 3 bases, and 9 bases lay outside the gene matches. The CDR3 totals 15 residues. The CDR3 reads CASSFSPGGRTEAFF. CDR3 DNA sequence: TGTGCCAGCAGTTTCTCCCCAGGGGGACGGACTGAAGCTTTCTTT.

The rearrangement uses TRBV4-1 and TRBJ2-3; TRBD2 matches at 8 bases. V was pared by 5 bases and J by 1 base, with 8 bases of the junction left unmatched. The CDR3 loop spans 16 amino acids. Per germline, CDR1 MGHRA and CDR2 YSYEKL. The CDR3 DNA reads TGCGCCAGCAGCTTAAGCGGGGGCCCTGGCACAGATACGCAGTATTTT. Its protein product is CASSLSGGPGTDTQYF.

This clonotype was seen repeatedly, ten times or more. This chain joins TRBV29-1 and TRBJ2-1; TRBD1 matches 11 bases. The CDR3 totals 14 residues. The trim removed 3 bases at V and 9 bases at J, leaving 7 bases unmatched. Germline V gene data show CDR1 as SQVTM and CDR2 as ANQGSEA. The DNA for the CDR3 is TGCAGCGTTGAGCCCCGGGACAGGGGGGGTGAGCAGTTCTTC. Its protein product is CSVEPRDRGGEQFF.

In this sample, this clonotype turned up many times. The chain is built from TRBV10-3 and TRBJ1-1; D perhaps matches TRBD1 (5 bases). V shed 6 bases and J shed 1 base, with 18 bases lying between them. Germline-derived CDR1 and CDR2 are ENHRY and SYGVKD. The CDR3 loop spans 16 amino acids. The chain's CDR3 is CAIRAMSGQGNTEAFF. In DNA form, the CDR3 reads TGTGCCATCAGGGCCATGTCGGGGCAGGGGAACACTGAAGCTTTCTTT.

This clonotype was recorded at least ten times. The genes are TRBV5-1 and TRBJ2-1; possible D gene TRBD2, 5 bases. This CDR3 is 14 amino acids long. CDR1 is SGHRS and CDR2 is YFSETQ in the germline V gene. V was trimmed by 4 bases and J by 1 base, leaving 9 bases between them. CDR3 nucleotides: TGCGCCAGCAGCAAGGACTCATCCTACAATGAGCAGTTCTTC. Residues: CASSKDSSYNEQFF.

As regards this clonotype: Since a much larger clone is just one base distant, this may be a read error. The J gene is TRBJ2-2, the V gene TRBV5-1, with D perhaps being TRBD1 or TRBD2 (6 bases each). This CDR3 has 16 residues. Germline loops: CDR1 SGHRS, CDR2 YFSETQ. This chain's CDR3 is CAGSRRQEGITGELFF. The CDR3 DNA reads TGCGCCGGCAGTCGGAGACAGGAGGGAATCACCGGGGAGCTGTTTTTT. The whole variable domain, remainder taken from reference TRBV5-1 and TRBJ2-2, is KAGVTQTPRYLIKTRGQQVTLSCSPISGHRSVSWYQQTPGQGLQFLFEYFSETQRNKGNFPGRFSGRQFSNSRSEMNVSTLELGDSALYLCAGSRRQEGITGELFFGEGSRLTVL.

The table lists this clonotype with many counts. The gene calls are TRBV6-2 or TRBV6-3 and TRBJ1-5; D call uncertain. V was shortened by 0 bases and J by 1 base, with 10 bases between the two germline ends. There are 16 residues in the CDR3. The germline V gene has CDR1 MNHEY and CDR2 SVGEGT. The CDR3 DNA reads TGTGCCAGCAGTTACTCTGGGGTTGGGAGCAATCAGCCCCAGCATTTT. Protein product: CASSYSGVGSNQPQHF.

In this sample, this clonotype turned up many times. This chain uses TRBV3-1 with TRBJ1-1, with no clear D. The CDR3 is made up of 12 amino acids. Germline-derived CDR1 and CDR2 are LGHDT and YNNKEL (reference sequence). The V end lost 1 base, the J end lost 8 bases, and 8 bases lay between the germline ends. CDR3 DNA: TGTGCCAGCAGCCAAGGTAAAGAGGAAGCTTTCTTT. This codes for CASSQGKEEAFF.

V and J are TRBV7-2 and TRBJ2-2, with 10 bases identical to TRBD1. The CDR3 runs to 16 residues. In germline, CDR1 is SGHTA, CDR2 FQGNSA. The V gene end was trimmed by 6 bases and the J gene end by 4 bases; junction bases not matched to a gene: 8. This CDR3 reads CASSQRQGASTGELFF. As DNA, the CDR3 is TGTGCCAGCAGTCAGAGACAGGGGGCAAGCACCGGGGAGCTGTTTTTT.

V gene TRBV4-2 combines with J gene TRBJ2-1, with TRBD2 matching over 11 bases. The CDR3 runs 17 residues. Germline-derived CDR1 and CDR2 are LGHNA and YNFKEQ. The J segment lost 0 bases and the V segment lost 4 bases, leaving 5 bases of the junction unmatched. In DNA, the CDR3 is TGTGCCAGCAGCCTACGACTAGCGGGGAGCTCCTACAATGAGCAGTTCTTC. Amino acid sequence: CASSLRLAGSSYNEQFF.

This clonotype was counted at least ten times. The rearrangement uses TRBV6-5 and TRBJ2-5; 8 nucleotides match TRBD2. From germline, CDR1 is MNHEY and CDR2 SVGAGI. The CDR3 covers 15 residues. The ends lost 2 bases at V and 4 bases at J; junction bases unmatched: 6. DNA for the CDR3: TGTGCCAGCAGTTACACGGGAGGGGGTGGAGAGACCCAGTACTTC. Its protein is CASSYTGGGGETQYF.

Only a few counts were recorded for this clonotype. The CDR3: CSGFDLAGGHEQFF. The CDR3 nucleotides are TGCAGTGGATTCGATCTAGCGGGGGGGCATGAGCAGTTCTTC. V gene TRBV20-1 combines with J gene TRBJ2-1; 12 nucleotides match TRBD2. Trimming took 7 bases from V and 8 from J; bases not matched to a gene: 9. This CDR3 comprises 14 residues. Germline loops: CDR1 DFQATT, CDR2 SNEGSKA (reference sequence).

This clonotype was seen ten or more times. The V and J genes are TRBV5-1 and TRBJ1-1; D not certain. The CDR3 is 13 amino acids. V was shortened by 0 bases and J by 4 bases, with 7 bases between the two germline ends. Germline V CDR1 and CDR2: SGHRS, YFSETQ. CDR3: CASSLGPRTEAFF. In DNA, the CDR3 is TGCGCCAGCAGCTTGGGGCCACGCACTGAAGCTTTCTTT.

The chain joins TRBV5-1 to TRBJ2-1; D is unclear. V gave up 3 bases and J gave up 6 bases, with 10 bases separating them. The CDR3 runs to 13 residues. Germline CDR1 reads SGHRS; CDR2 reads YFSETQ. This chain's CDR3 is CASSSGLGNEQFF. The CDR3 DNA is TGCGCCAGCAGCTCGGGTTTGGGCAATGAGCAGTTCTTC.

In its sample, this clonotype was seen many times. The CDR3 here is CAISPTGNYGYTF. DNA of the CDR3: TGTGCCATCAGCCCGACAGGGAACTATGGCTACACCTTC. The chain joins TRBV10-3 to TRBJ1-2; 7 bases are shared with TRBD1. Looked up from germline, CDR1 is ENHRY and CDR2 is SYGVKD. After removal of 6 bases from V and 2 bases from J, the junction contained 3 bases not matched to a gene. CDR3 length: 13 amino acids.

This clonotype has a handful of counts. V and J are TRBV6-1 and TRBJ2-1; 9 bases are a match to TRBD1. The CDR3 length is 16 residues. Looked up from germline, CDR1 is MNHNS and CDR2 is SASEGT. J lost 8 bases, V lost 5 bases, and 13 bases had no gene match. CDR3 residues: CASSKGQGSLVYEQFF. Written as DNA, the CDR3 is TGTGCCAGCAGTAAAGGACAGGGGTCCCTCGTCTATGAGCAGTTCTTC.

This clonotype was seen only once. The CDR3 here is CASSSFHEQFF. The DNA for the CDR3 is TGTGCCAGCAGCTCTTTTCATGAGCAGTTCTTC. The chain uses TRBV7-2 and TRBJ2-1; D is unclear. The CDR3 has 11 residues. CDR1 is SGHTA, CDR2 FQGNSA, per germline. Trimming shortened V by 4 bases and J by 8 bases, and 6 bases separated the two germline ends.

This clonotype was recorded many times. The gene calls are TRBV27 and TRBJ2-5; D gene uncertain. Germline-derived CDR1 and CDR2 are MNHEY and SMNVEV (reference sequence). Between the trimmed V and J ends, which lost 4 bases and 5 bases, there was a span of 5 bases. CDR3 size: 11 residues. The CDR3 spells CASSSSETQYF. The CDR3 DNA reads as TGTGCCAGCAGTTCGAGCGAGACCCAGTACTTC.

V gene TRBV27 combines with J gene TRBJ2-7, with D maybe TRBD1 (6 bases). The V gene lost 4 bases and the J gene lost 9 bases, with 13 bases spanning the gap. The germline CDR1 and CDR2 sequences are MNHEY and SMNVEV (reference sequence). This CDR3 contains 12 residues. In nucleotides, the CDR3 is TGTGCCAGCAGTTCGACTACAGGGTGGCAGTACTTC. This sequence encodes CASSSTTGWQYF.

In this sample, this clonotype turned up many times. The chain employs TRBV7-2 and TRBJ2-3, with unresolved D. Per the germline V gene, CDR1 is SGHTA and CDR2 is FQGNSA. V gave up 2 bases and J gave up 0 bases, with 6 bases separating them. CDR3 length: 14 amino acids. CDR3 residues: CASSLLGSTDTQYF. DNA of the CDR3: TGTGCCAGCAGCTTACTGGGGAGCACAGATACGCAGTATTTT. Full variable domain (outside the CDR3, taken from reference TRBV7-2 and TRBJ2-3): GAGVSQSPSNKVTEKGKDVELRCDPISGHTALYWYRQSLGQGLEFLIYFQGNSAPDKSGLPSDRFSAERTGGSVSTLTIQRTQQEDSAVYLCASSLLGSTDTQYFGPGTRLTVL.

The chain joins TRBV7-2 to TRBJ2-7, with TRBD1 as a possible D gene (6 bases). Germline V gene lookup returns CDR1 SGHTA and CDR2 FQGNSA. CDR3 length: 15 residues. Trimming removed 1 base at V and 5 bases at J, with 15 bases between. The chain's CDR3 is CASSLGYRVRDEQYF. CDR3 nucleotide sequence: TGTGCCAGCAGCTTAGGTTACAGGGTGAGGGACGAGCAGTACTTC.